This T cell receptor beta chain was captured in a study of OX40 agonist ivuxolimab in advanced cancers. Measured with immunoSEQ multiplex PCR; TCRdb has only the in-frame clones, and not every one. The table includes 90,000 or so clones, 80% to 90% detected once. CDR1 is SGHVS, CDR2 FQNEAQ, per germline. The V gene lost 4 bases and the J gene lost 0 bases, with 10 bases spanning the gap. The CDR3 length is 15 residues. In its sample, this clone was seen once. This chain uses TRBV7-8 with TRBJ1-3; D gene unclear. This receptor was obtained from an adult with an advanced solid tumor such as melanoma, head and neck, liver or kidney cancer. Source: CD4+ or CD8+ T cells sorted from blood, taken in a trial of the OX40 agonist ivuxolimab. The CDR3 bases are TGTGCCAGCAGCTCTAGGTTTGACTCTGGAAACACCATATATTTT. Translating gives CASSSRFDSGNTIYF.